What follows describes a single TCR beta chain. As yet, its antigen is unknown. A read error is likely, as this CDR3 ends without the conserved phenylalanine or tryptophan. This sample's RNA came from whole unsorted tissue. A modified ARM-PCR protocol with three rounds of nested PCR amplified TCRbeta. In TCRdb, the multiplex PCR reads were re-called with MiXCR into one record per CDR3 protein. The sample has fewer than 130,000 distinct CDR3 sequences; approximately 84% are singletons. The germline V gene has CDR1 MNHEY and CDR2 SVGAGI. The CDR3 totals 16 residues. This entry belongs to a study of tumor and adjacent non-tumor tissue in lung cancer. Overall study context: On average, productive TCRbeta reads reached about 4.17 million per sample.

Study-wide results and caveats: TCR diversity was significantly greater in tumor than normal lung tissue. Tumor repertoires had a smaller top 100 clone share than normal lung.

The source is a man between 65 and 85 years old with non-small cell lung cancer. The sequenced sample was lung tumor tissue. The rearrangement joins TRBV6-5 to TRBJ1-6, with D possibly TRBD1 on 5 matching bases. Here the CDR3 reads CANSKAGTEVYSPLHI. In DNA form, the CDR3 reads TGTGCCAACAGTAAAGCCGGGACGGAGGTTTATTCACCCCTCCACATT.